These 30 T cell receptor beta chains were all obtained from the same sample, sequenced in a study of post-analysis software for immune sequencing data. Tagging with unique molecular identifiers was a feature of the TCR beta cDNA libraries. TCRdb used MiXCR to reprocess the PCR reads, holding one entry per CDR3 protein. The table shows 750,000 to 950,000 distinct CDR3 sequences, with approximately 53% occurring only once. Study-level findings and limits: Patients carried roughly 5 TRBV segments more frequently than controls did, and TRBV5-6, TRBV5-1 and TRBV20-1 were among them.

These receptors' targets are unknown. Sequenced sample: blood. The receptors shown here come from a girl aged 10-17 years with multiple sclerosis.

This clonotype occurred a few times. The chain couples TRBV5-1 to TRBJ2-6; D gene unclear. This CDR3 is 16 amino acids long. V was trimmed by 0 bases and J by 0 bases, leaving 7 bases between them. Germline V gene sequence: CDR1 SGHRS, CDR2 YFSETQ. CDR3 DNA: TGCGCCAGCAGCTTGGGTATGAGCTCTGGGGCCAACGTCCTGACTTTC. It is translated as CASSLGMSSGANVLTF.

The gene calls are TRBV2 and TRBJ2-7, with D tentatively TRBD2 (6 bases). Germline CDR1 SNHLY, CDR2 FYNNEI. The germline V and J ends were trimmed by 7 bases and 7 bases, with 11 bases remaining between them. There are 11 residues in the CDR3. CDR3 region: CASKREWEQYF. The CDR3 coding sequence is TGTGCCAGCAAACGGGAGTGGGAGCAGTACTTC.

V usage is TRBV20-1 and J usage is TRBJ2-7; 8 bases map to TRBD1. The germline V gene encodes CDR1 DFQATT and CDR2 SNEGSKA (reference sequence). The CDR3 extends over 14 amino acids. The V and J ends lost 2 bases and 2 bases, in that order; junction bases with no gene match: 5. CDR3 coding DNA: TGCAGTGCTAGAACACCGGACAGGGCCTACGAGCAGTACTTC. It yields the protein CSARTPDRAYEQYF.

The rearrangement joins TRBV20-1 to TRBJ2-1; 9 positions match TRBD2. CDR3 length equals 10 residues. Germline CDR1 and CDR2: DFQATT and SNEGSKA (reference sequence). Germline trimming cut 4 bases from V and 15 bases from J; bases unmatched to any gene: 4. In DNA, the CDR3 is TGCAGTGCTACGGGACTAGCTACGTTCTTC. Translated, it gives CSATGLATFF.

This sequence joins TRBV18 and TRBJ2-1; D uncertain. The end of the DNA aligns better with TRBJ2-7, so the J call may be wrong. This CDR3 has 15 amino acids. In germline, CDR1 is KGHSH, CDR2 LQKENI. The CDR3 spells CASSPGPFPTYEQYF. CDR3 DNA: TGTGCCAGCTCACCAGGCCCTTTTCCTACCTACGAGCAGTACTTC.

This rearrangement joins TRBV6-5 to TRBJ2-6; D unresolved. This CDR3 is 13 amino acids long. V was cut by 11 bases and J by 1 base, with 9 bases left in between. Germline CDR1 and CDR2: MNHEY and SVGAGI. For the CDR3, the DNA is TGTGCCGTAAGGAGATCTGGGGCCAACGTCCTGACTTTC. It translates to CAVRRSGANVLTF.

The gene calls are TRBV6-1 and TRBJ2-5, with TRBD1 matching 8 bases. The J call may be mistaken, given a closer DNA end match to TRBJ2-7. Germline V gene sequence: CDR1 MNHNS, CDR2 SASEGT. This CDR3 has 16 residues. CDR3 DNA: TGTGCCAGCAGTTTCGGCCTACAGGGGGGAAACTACGAGCAGTACTTC. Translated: CASSFGLQGGNYEQYF.

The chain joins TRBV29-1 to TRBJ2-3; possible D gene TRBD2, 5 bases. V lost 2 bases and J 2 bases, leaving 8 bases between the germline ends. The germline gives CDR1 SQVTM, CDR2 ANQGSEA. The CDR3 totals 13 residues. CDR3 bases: TGCAGCGTTGAAAACGGGGTCACAGATACGCAGTATTTT. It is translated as CSVENGVTDTQYF.

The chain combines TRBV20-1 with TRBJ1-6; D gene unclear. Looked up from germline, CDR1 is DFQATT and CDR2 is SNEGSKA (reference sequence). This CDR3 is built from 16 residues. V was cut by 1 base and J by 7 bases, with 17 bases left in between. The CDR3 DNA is TGCAGTGCTAGAGTAGGCAGCTCCCTCGAGAATTCACCCCTCCACTTT. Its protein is CSARVGSSLENSPLHF.

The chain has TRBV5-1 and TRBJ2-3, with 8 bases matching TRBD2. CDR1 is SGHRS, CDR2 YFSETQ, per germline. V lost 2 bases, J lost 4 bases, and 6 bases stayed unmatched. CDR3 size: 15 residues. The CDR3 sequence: CASSLSGSEADTQYF. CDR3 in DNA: TGCGCCAGCAGCTTAAGCGGGAGCGAGGCAGATACGCAGTATTTT. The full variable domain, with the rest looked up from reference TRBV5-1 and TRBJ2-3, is KAGVTQTPRYLIKTRGQQVTLSCSPISGHRSVSWYQQTPGQGLQFLFEYFSETQRNKGNFPGRFSGRQFSNSRSEMNVSTLELGDSALYLCASSLSGSEADTQYFGPGTRLTVL.

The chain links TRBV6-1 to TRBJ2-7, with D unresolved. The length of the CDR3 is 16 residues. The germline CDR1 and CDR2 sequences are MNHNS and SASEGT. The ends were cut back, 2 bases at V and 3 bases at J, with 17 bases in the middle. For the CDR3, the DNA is TGTGCCAGCAGTGAAACGGCTAGTGTGGGTTACTACGAGCAGTACTTC. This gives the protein CASSETASVGYYEQYF.

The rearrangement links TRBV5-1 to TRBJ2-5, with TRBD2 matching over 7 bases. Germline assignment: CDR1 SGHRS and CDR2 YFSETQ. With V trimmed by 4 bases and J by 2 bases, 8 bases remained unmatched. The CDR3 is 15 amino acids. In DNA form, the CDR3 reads TGCGCCAGCAGCGTGATAGCGGGCCATCAAGAGACCCAGTACTTC. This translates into CASSVIAGHQETQYF.

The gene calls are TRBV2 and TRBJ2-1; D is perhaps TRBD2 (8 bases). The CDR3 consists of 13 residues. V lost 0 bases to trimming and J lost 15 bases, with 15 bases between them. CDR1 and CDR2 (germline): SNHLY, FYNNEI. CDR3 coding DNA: TGTGCCAGCAGTGAAGCGGGACTAGGGGGCTGGTTCTTC. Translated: CASSEAGLGGWFF.

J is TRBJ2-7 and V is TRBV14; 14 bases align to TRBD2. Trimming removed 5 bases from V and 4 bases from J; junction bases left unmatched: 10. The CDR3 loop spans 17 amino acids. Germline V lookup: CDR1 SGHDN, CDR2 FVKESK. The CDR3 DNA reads TGTGCCAGCAGCAGGGGACTAGCGGGAGTAAATGGGTACGAGCAGTACTTC. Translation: CASSRGLAGVNGYEQYF.

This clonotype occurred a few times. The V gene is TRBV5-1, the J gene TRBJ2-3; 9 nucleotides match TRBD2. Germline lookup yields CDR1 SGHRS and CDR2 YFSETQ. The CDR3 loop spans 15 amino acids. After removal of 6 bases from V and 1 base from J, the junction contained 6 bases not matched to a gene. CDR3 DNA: TGCGCCAGCACCTTAGCGGGGGTTGGCACAGATACGCAGTATTTT. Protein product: CASTLAGVGTDTQYF.

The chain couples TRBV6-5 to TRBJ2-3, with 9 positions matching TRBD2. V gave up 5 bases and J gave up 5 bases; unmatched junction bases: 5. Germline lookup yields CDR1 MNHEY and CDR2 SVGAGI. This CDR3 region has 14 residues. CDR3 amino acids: CASSGGAGGDTQYF. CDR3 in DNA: TGTGCCAGCAGTGGGGGAGCGGGAGGAGATACGCAGTATTTT.

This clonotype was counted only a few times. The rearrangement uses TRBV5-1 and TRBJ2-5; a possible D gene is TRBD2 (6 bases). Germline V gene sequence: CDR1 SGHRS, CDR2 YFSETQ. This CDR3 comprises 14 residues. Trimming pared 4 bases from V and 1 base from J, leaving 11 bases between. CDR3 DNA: TGCGCCAGCAGCCTTCTAGCGTCCCAAGAGACCCAGTACTTC. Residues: CASSLLASQETQYF.

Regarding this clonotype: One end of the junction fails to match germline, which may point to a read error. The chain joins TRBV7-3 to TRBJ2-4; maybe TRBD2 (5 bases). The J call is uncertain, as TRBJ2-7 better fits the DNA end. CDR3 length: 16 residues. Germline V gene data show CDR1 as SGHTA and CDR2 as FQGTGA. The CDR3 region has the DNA TGTACCAGCAGCTTAACCAGCGGCTCTAGTCCGTACGAGCAGTACTTC. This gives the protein CTSSLTSGSSPYEQYF.

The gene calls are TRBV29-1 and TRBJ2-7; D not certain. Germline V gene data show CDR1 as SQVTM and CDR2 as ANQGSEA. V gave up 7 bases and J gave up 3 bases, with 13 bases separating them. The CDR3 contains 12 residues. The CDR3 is CSGTNKLYEQYF. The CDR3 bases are TGCAGCGGCACGAACAAGCTCTACGAGCAGTACTTC.

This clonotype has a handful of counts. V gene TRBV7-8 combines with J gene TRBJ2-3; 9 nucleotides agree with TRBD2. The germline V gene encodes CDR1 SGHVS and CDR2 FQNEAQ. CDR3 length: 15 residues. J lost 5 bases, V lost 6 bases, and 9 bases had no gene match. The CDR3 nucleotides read TGTGCCAGCAGTTCGGCGGGGGGGCGAGAAGATACGCAGTATTTT. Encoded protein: CASSSAGGREDTQYF.

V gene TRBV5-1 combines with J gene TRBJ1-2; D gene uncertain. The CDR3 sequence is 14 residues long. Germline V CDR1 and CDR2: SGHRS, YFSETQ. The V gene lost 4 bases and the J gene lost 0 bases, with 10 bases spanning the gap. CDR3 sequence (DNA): TGCGCCAGCAGCGCCGGACCGGCTAACTATGGCTACACCTTC. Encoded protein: CASSAGPANYGYTF.

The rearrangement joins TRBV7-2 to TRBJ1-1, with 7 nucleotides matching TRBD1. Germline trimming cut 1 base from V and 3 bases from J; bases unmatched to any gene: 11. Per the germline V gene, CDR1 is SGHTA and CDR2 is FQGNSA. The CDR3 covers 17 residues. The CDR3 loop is CASSLVGDSVPDTEAFF. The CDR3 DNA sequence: TGTGCCAGCAGCTTAGTAGGGGACAGCGTCCCGGACACTGAAGCTTTCTTT.

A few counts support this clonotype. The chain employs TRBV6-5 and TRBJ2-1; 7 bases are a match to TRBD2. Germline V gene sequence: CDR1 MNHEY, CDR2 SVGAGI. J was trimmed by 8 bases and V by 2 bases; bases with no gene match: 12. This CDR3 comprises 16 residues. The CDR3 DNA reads TGTGCCAGCAGTTACCGCGCTAGCGGTAGGGGCGATGAGCAGTTCTTC. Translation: CASSYRASGRGDEQFF.

CDR3 amino acids: CASSLALAENYEQYF. CDR3 sequence (DNA): TGTGCCAGCAGCTTAGCACTAGCGGAGAACTACGAGCAGTACTTC. This chain connects TRBV7-8 to TRBJ2-7; 8 bases map to TRBD2. The CDR3 sequence is 15 residues long. V shed 0 bases, J shed 3 bases, and the junction held 4 bases outside the gene matches. The V gene's germline CDR1 is SGHVS and CDR2 FQNEAQ. The entire variable domain, with the rest obtained from reference TRBV7-8 and TRBJ2-7, is as follows: GAGVSQSPRYKVAKRGQDVALRCDPISGHVSLFWYQQALGQGPEFLTYFQNEAQLDKSGLPSDRFFAERPEGSVSTLKIQRTQQEDSAVYLCASSLALAENYEQYFGPGTRLTVT.

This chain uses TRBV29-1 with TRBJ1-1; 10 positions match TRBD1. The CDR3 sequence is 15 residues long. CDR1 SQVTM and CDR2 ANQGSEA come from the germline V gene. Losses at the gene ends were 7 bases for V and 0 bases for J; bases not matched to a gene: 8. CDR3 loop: CSGDRGQGMNTEAFF. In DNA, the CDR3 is TGCAGCGGTGACAGGGGGCAAGGGATGAACACTGAAGCTTTCTTT.

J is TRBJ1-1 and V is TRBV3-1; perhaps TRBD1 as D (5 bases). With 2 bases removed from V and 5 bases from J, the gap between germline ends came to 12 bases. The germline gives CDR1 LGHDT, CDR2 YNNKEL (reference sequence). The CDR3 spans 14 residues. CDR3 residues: CASSQRGSETEAFF. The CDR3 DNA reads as TGTGCCAGCAGCCAAAGGGGAAGTGAGACTGAAGCTTTCTTT.

CDR3 protein: CASSENRGRDFQETQYF. CDR3 nucleotide sequence: TGTGCCAGCAGCGAGAACAGGGGGCGCGACTTCCAAGAGACCCAGTACTTC. The gene calls are TRBV7-6 and TRBJ2-5, with 9 bases fitting TRBD1. CDR3 length: 17 residues. From germline, CDR1 is SGHVS and CDR2 FNYEAQ. The junction had 11 bases not matched to a gene; V was cut back by 5 bases and J by 1 base.

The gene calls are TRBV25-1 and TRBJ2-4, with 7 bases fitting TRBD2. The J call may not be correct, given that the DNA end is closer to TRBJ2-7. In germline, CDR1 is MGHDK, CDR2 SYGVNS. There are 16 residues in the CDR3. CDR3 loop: CASSESGGFLPYEQYF. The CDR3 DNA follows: TGTGCCAGCAGTGAATCGGGGGGATTTCTTCCCTACGAGCAGTACTTC.

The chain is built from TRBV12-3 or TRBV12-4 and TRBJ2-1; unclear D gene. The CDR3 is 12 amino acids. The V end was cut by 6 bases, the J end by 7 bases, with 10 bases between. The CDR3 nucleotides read TGTGCCAGCAGCTTCGATGGTAATGAGCAGTTCTTC. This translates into CASSFDGNEQFF.

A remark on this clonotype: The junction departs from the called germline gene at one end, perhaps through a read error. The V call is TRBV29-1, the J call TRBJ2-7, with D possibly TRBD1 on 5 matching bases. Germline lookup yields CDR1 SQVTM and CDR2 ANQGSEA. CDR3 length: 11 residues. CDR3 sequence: CNVEGVDEQYF. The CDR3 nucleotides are TGCAACGTTGAAGGGGTGGACGAGCAGTACTTC.